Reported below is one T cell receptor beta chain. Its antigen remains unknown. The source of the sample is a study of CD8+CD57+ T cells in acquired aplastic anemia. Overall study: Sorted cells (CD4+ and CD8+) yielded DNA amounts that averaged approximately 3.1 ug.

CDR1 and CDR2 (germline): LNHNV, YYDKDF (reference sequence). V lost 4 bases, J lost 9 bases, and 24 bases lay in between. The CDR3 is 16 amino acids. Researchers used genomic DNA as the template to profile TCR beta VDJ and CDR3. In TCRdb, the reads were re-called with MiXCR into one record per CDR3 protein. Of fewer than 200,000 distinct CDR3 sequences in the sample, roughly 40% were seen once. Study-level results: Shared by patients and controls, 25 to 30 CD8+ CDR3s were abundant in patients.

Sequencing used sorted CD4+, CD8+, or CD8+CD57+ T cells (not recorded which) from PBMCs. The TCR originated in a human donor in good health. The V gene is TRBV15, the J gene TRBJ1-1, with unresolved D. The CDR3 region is CATSTLVPGSEVQAFF. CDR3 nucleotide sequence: TGTGCCACCAGCACGCTAGTCCCCGGGAGTGAGGTCCAAGCTTTCTTT.